Listed below are T cell receptor beta chains from one sample, sequenced in a study of blood T cells in healthy people across ages. TCRdb itself ran the 5' RACE reads through MiXCR, one entry per CDR3 protein. This sample has about 1,600,000 distinct CDR3 sequences, with roughly 40% found just once. Material: blood. These receptors were collected from a woman younger than 30 in good health. Each CDR3 is given with its conserved first and last residue. A D gene is named only where the DNA matches it firmly. Expanded clones are given a class, and other clones once, few, many or no size at all.

abundance: NA
j_gene: TRBJ2-1
v_gene: TRBV20-1
d_gene: TRBD2
CDR3nt: TGCAGTGCTTCGCGGGGGGGCGCGTTCGATGAGCAGTTCTTC
CDR3aa: CSASRGGAFDEQFF

abundance: few
j_gene: TRBJ2-7
v_gene: TRBV27
d_gene: NA
CDR3nt: TGTGCCAGCAGCGCACAAAGCCCCTACGAGCAGTACTTC
CDR3aa: CASSAQSPYEQYF

abundance: NA
j_gene: TRBJ2-3
v_gene: TRBV12-3/TRBV12-4
d_gene: TRBD2
CDR3nt: TGTGCCAGCAATCCTTTCTGGATAGCGGGGGGGGACACAGATACGCAGTATTTT
CDR3aa: CASNPFWIAGGDTDTQYF

abundance: few
j_gene: TRBJ2-7
v_gene: TRBV5-1
d_gene: NA
CDR3nt: TGCGCCAGCAGCTTGATTATAGGAGACTACGAGCAGTACTTC
CDR3aa: CASSLIIGDYEQYF

abundance: NA
j_gene: TRBJ2-1
v_gene: TRBV13
d_gene: TRBD1
CDR3nt: TGTGCCAGCAGCCAACGGGGACAGGGTGTATACGAGCAGTTCTTC
CDR3aa: CASSQRGQGVYEQFF

abundance: NA
j_gene: TRBJ2-1
v_gene: TRBV29-1
d_gene: NA
CDR3nt: TGCAGCGTCGGCGTAGGGTCATCTGTGGGTGAGCAGTTCTTC
CDR3aa: CSVGVGSSVGEQFF

abundance: NA
j_gene: TRBJ1-1
v_gene: TRBV12-5
d_gene: TRBD1
CDR3nt: TGTGCTAGTGGGTTGGAACAGGGGTGGACTGAAGCTTTCTTT
CDR3aa: CASGLEQGWTEAFF

abundance: NA
j_gene: TRBJ2-4
v_gene: TRBV6-4
d_gene: TRBD1
CDR3nt: TGTGCCAGCAGTGACTGGGACAGGGCCAAAAACATTCAGTACTTC
CDR3aa: CASSDWDRAKNIQYF

abundance: few
j_gene: TRBJ2-7
v_gene: TRBV15
d_gene: TRBD2
CDR3nt: TGTGCCACCAGCAGAGATCGGACTAGCGGTTCCTACGAGCAGTACTTC
CDR3aa: CATSRDRTSGSYEQYF

abundance: NA
j_gene: TRBJ1-1
v_gene: TRBV28
d_gene: NA
CDR3nt: TGTGCCACCCGGACGAACACTGAAGCTTTCTTT
CDR3aa: CATRTNTEAFF

abundance: NA
j_gene: TRBJ1-5
v_gene: TRBV4-1
d_gene: TRBD1
CDR3nt: TGCGCCTGCAGCCAAAGGACAGGGACACCCTCCAATCAGCCCCAGCATTTT
CDR3aa: CACSQRTGTPSNQPQHF

abundance: few
j_gene: TRBJ2-5
v_gene: TRBV4-2
d_gene: TRBD2
CDR3nt: TGTGCCAGCAGCCAAGATATTTTCGGACTAGCGGGAGGTTTCCAAGAGACCCAGTACTTC
CDR3aa: CASSQDIFGLAGGFQETQYF

abundance: NA
j_gene: TRBJ1-4
v_gene: TRBV18
d_gene: TRBD1
CDR3nt: TGTGCCAGCTCACCACGACAGGGGGCAACTAATGAAAAACTGTTTTTT
CDR3aa: CASSPRQGATNEKLFF

abundance: NA
j_gene: TRBJ2-5
v_gene: TRBV2
d_gene: NA
CDR3nt: TGTGCCAGCGCCGGGACGGTTCCGTCCCAGTACTTC
CDR3aa: CASAGTVPSQYF

abundance: NA
j_gene: TRBJ2-5
v_gene: TRBV4-1
d_gene: NA
CDR3nt: TGCGCCAGCAGCCAATATTCCAGCCGGGCGGTCCAAGAGACCCAGTACTTC
CDR3aa: CASSQYSSRAVQETQYF

abundance: few
j_gene: TRBJ2-1
v_gene: TRBV6-5
d_gene: NA
CDR3nt: TGTGCCAGCAGTCTAACCCTACAGGGCTCCTACAATGAGCAGTTCTTC
CDR3aa: CASSLTLQGSYNEQFF

abundance: few
j_gene: TRBJ2-5
v_gene: TRBV20-1
d_gene: TRBD2
CDR3nt: TGCAGTGCTAGTGTTAGCGGGATTCGAGAGACCCAGTACTTC
CDR3aa: CSASVSGIRETQYF

abundance: NA
j_gene: TRBJ2-1
v_gene: TRBV5-1
d_gene: TRBD2
CDR3nt: TGCGCCAGCAGCTCTGGAGGGACTAACTACAATGAGCAGTTCTTC
CDR3aa: CASSSGGTNYNEQFF

abundance: NA
j_gene: TRBJ2-7
v_gene: TRBV12-3/TRBV12-4
d_gene: NA
CDR3nt: TGTGCCAGCAGCCCCACTTGGGGCGCATACTACAATGAGCAGTACTTC
CDR3aa: CASSPTWGAYYNEQYF

abundance: once
j_gene: TRBJ1-6
v_gene: TRBV7-9
d_gene: NA
CDR3nt: TGTGCCAGCAGCCCCCATGAGACACCTAATTCACCCCTCCACTTT
CDR3aa: CASSPHETPNSPLHF

abundance: few
j_gene: TRBJ2-7
v_gene: TRBV5-1
d_gene: TRBD1
CDR3nt: TGCGCCAGCAGATGGGACAGGGGAACCTACGAGCAGTACTTC
CDR3aa: CASRWDRGTYEQYF

abundance: NA
j_gene: TRBJ2-3
v_gene: TRBV7-2
d_gene: TRBD1
CDR3nt: TGTGCCAGCAGCTTAATGGGGACAGTTAGCACAGATACGCAGTATTTT
CDR3aa: CASSLMGTVSTDTQYF

abundance: NA
j_gene: TRBJ2-1
v_gene: TRBV12-3/TRBV12-4
d_gene: TRBD2
CDR3nt: TGTGCCGGCAGGACTTCGGGGATGGTAGCGGGGGACGAGCAGTTCTTC
CDR3aa: CAGRTSGMVAGDEQFF

abundance: NA
j_gene: TRBJ2-5
v_gene: TRBV12-3/TRBV12-4
d_gene: TRBD1
CDR3nt: TGTGCCAGCAGCCACTGGGGACAGGGCCGGTCGGATGAGCAGTACTTC
CDR3aa: CASSHWGQGRSDEQYF

abundance: once
j_gene: TRBJ2-4
v_gene: TRBV20-1
d_gene: TRBD2
CDR3nt: TGCAGTGCTAGTTGGCGGGTAGCGGGAGGGGTCATTCAGTACTTC
CDR3aa: CSASWRVAGGVIQYF

abundance: once
j_gene: TRBJ1-6
v_gene: TRBV5-1
d_gene: NA
CDR3nt: TGCGCCAGCAGCTGGGAGGGGGTTTATAATTCACCCCTCCACTTT
CDR3aa: CASSWEGVYNSPLHF

abundance: NA
j_gene: TRBJ1-5
v_gene: TRBV20-1
d_gene: TRBD1
CDR3nt: TGCAGTGCAACCAGCCGGGACAGGGGGAGTTTTGGTCAGCCCCAGCATTTT
CDR3aa: CSATSRDRGSFGQPQHF

abundance: NA
j_gene: TRBJ2-3
v_gene: TRBV13
d_gene: TRBD1
CDR3nt: TGTGCCAGCAGCCCAGGACAGGGGGAGGTGACAGATACGCAGTATTTT
CDR3aa: CASSPGQGEVTDTQYF

abundance: few
j_gene: TRBJ1-6
v_gene: TRBV4-2
d_gene: NA
CDR3nt: TGTGCCAGCAGCCAAGATCGTCAGGGCGAGGCCCTCCACTTT
CDR3aa: CASSQDRQGEALHF

abundance: few
j_gene: TRBJ2-7
v_gene: TRBV18
d_gene: NA
CDR3nt: TGTGCCAGCTCACCGGGAGCCCGACACCGGAGCTCCTACGAGCAGTACTTC
CDR3aa: CASSPGARHRSSYEQYF

abundance: NA
j_gene: TRBJ1-2
v_gene: TRBV5-1
d_gene: NA
CDR3nt: TGCGCCAGCAGCTTAGTGACGGCTCTATCCGGGGGAGGCTACACCTTC
CDR3aa: CASSLVTALSGGGYTF

abundance: NA
j_gene: TRBJ1-2
v_gene: TRBV2
d_gene: NA
CDR3nt: TGTGCCAGCAGTGAGGGGGCGACAGACTATGGCTACACCTTC
CDR3aa: CASSEGATDYGYTF

abundance: NA
j_gene: TRBJ2-1
v_gene: TRBV10-3
d_gene: TRBD1
CDR3nt: TGTGCCATCAGGGGACAGGGGGCAGCGAATGAGCAGTTCTTC
CDR3aa: CAIRGQGAANEQFF

abundance: few
j_gene: TRBJ2-1
v_gene: TRBV6-5
d_gene: NA
CDR3nt: TGTGCCAGCAGACGGGACGAGGCAAATGAGCAGTTCTTC
CDR3aa: CASRRDEANEQFF

abundance: NA
j_gene: TRBJ2-3
v_gene: TRBV9
d_gene: NA
CDR3nt: TGTGCCAGCAGCGGCGGGACTCCCCACACAGATACGCAGTATTTT
CDR3aa: CASSGGTPHTDTQYF

abundance: many
j_gene: TRBJ2-3
v_gene: TRBV10-3
d_gene: NA
CDR3nt: TGTGCCATCAGTGTGGACAGTATCCTCACAGATACGCAGTATTTT
CDR3aa: CAISVDSILTDTQYF

abundance: few
j_gene: TRBJ2-7
v_gene: TRBV4-2
d_gene: TRBD1
CDR3nt: TGTGCCAGCAGCCAAGATCAGCAGGGGGCGCGAGGATGGGAGCAGTACTTC
CDR3aa: CASSQDQQGARGWEQYF

abundance: few
j_gene: TRBJ2-2
v_gene: TRBV2
d_gene: NA
CDR3nt: TGTGCCAGCAGTGAATTCGACCTAAATTATAACACCGGGGAGCTGTTTTTT
CDR3aa: CASSEFDLNYNTGELFF

abundance: NA
j_gene: TRBJ2-1
v_gene: TRBV6-5
d_gene: NA
CDR3nt: TGTGCCAGCAGCCGAGAGTGGTCCCCCGGAAACGAGCAGTTCTTC
CDR3aa: CASSREWSPGNEQFF

abundance: NA
j_gene: TRBJ2-5
v_gene: TRBV14
d_gene: NA
CDR3nt: TGTGCCAGCAGTTCGGCTTTGAAGACCCAGTACTTC
CDR3aa: CASSSALKTQYF